Many counts were recorded for the clone carrying this T cell receptor (beta chain). Researchers took RNA transcripts and amplified the TCR beta CDR3 regions from them. TCR CDR3 regions were first amplified by RT-PCR with HTBI primers. Each CDR3 protein is one row after TCRdb ran MiXCR on the multiplex PCR reads. The top ten clones hold under 30% of a sample with 350,000 to 450,000 distinct CDR3 sequences, roughly an eighth of them seen once. Diagnoses rested on clinical symptoms, serum thyroxine and TRAb, thyroid ultrasound and orbital computed tomography. This sample stems from a study of T cells in Graves' hyperthyroidism and ophthalmopathy. This CDR3 has 16 residues. V gave up 4 bases and J gave up 0 bases, with 14 bases separating them. Per germline, CDR1 SGHNT and CDR2 YYREEE (reference sequence).

Sequenced sample: blood. This chain connects TRBV5-4 to TRBJ2-1; D is undetermined. This TCR was recovered from a man over 45 with Graves' ophthalmopathy. CDR3 residues: CASSQRRASSYNEQFF. The DNA for the CDR3 is TGTGCCAGCAGCCAGCGCCGGGCCAGCTCCTACAATGAGCAGTTCTTC.